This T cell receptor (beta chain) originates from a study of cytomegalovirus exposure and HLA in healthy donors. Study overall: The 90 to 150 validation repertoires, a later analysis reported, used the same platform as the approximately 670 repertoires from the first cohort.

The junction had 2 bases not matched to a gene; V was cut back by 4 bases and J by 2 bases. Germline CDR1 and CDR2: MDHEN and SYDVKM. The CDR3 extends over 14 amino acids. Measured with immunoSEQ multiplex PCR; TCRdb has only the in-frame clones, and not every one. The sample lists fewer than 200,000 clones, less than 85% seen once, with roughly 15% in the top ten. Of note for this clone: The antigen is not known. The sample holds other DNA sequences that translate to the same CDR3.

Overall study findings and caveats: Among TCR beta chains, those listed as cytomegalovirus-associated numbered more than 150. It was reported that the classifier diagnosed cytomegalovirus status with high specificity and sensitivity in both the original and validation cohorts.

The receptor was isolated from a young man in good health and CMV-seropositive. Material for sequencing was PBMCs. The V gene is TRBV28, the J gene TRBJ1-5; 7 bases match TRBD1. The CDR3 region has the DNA TGTGCCAGCAGTTCCGGACAGGGCAATCAGCCCCAGCATTTT. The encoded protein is CASSSGQGNQPQHF.